These 21 T cell receptor beta chains share one sample of origin, sequenced in a study of blood T cell repertoires in COVID-19. Sequenced by immunoSEQ multiplex PCR; TCRdb stores in-frame clones only, minus some. The sample has around 360,000 clones, about 89% seen once; the top ten hold 8% to 13%. Sequences were obtained from peripheral blood. The receptors shown here come from a woman under 40 with COVID-19, enrolled during active disease.

This clone was observed a handful of times. The chain is built from TRBV4-1 and TRBJ1-5; D gene unclear. V lost 4 bases and J lost 5, with 15 bases in between. This CDR3 spans 15 amino acids. Germline values: CDR1 MGHRA, CDR2 YSYEKL. This CDR3 is CASSRQEAADQPQHF. CDR3 coding DNA: TGCGCCAGCAGCCGGCAAGAGGCAGCCGATCAGCCCCAGCATTTT.

The chain has TRBV29-1 and TRBJ2-1; D may be TRBD1 (6 bases). The CDR3 consists of 13 residues. CDR1 is SQVTM, CDR2 ANQGSEA, per germline. Trimming stripped 4 bases from V and 3 bases from J, with 10 bases between. The CDR3 region is CSVAGESYNEQFF. The CDR3 bases are TGCAGCGTTGCAGGGGAAAGCTACAATGAGCAGTTCTTC.

The V call is TRBV28, the J call TRBJ2-3; 10 bases are shared with TRBD1. The germline V gene encodes CDR1 MDHEN and CDR2 SYDVKM. The length of the CDR3 is 15 residues. The J segment lost 3 bases and the V segment lost 3 bases, leaving 3 bases of the junction unmatched. CDR3 bases: TGTGCCAGCAGTTTCCGGGACAGGGGTACAGATACGCAGTATTTT. It yields the protein CASSFRDRGTDTQYF. Using reference TRBV28 and TRBJ2-3 for the parts outside the CDR3, the full variable domain is DVKVTQSSRYLVKRTGEKVFLECVQDMDHENMFWYRQDPGLGLRLIYFSYDVKMKEKGDIPEGYSVSREKKERFSLILESASTNQTSMYLCASSFRDRGTDTQYFGPGTRLTVL.

This clone was picked up a small number of times. The chain links TRBV1 to TRBJ2-3; TRBD2, the table's D call, was not compared with the DNA. TRBV1 represents a pseudogene. This CDR3 is built from 14 residues. CDR3 in amino acids: CTSSSGSRTDTQYF. CDR3 sequence (DNA): TGCACCAGCAGTAGCGGGAGTCGCACAGATACGCAGTATTTT.

The chain joins TRBV6-6 to TRBJ1-5, with D perhaps matching TRBD1 (5 bases). The CDR3 sequence is 15 residues long. Germline loops: CDR1 MNHNY, CDR2 SVGAGI (reference sequence). The V end lost 9 bases, the J end lost 2 bases, and 17 bases lay between the germline ends. CDR3 protein: CASKEGPLGNQPQHF. CDR3 in DNA: TGTGCCAGTAAGGAGGGACCTCTGGGCAATCAGCCCCAGCATTTT.

The chain has TRBV7-2 and TRBJ1-2, with 8 nucleotides matching TRBD1. The V segment lost 3 bases and the J segment 4 bases; nucleotides outside the gene matches: 7. This CDR3 region has 15 residues. The germline V gene has CDR1 SGHTA and CDR2 FQGNSA. The CDR3 bases are TGTGCCAGCAGCTTGGCAGGGGGCCCTACCTATGGCTACACCTTC. This encodes CASSLAGGPTYGYTF.

This sequence joins TRBV7-2 and TRBJ1-2, with a tentative D call TRBD1 (6 bases). Trimming stripped 4 bases from V and 4 bases from J, with 13 bases between. Germline V CDR1 and CDR2: SGHTA, FQGNSA. CDR3 length: 14 residues. The CDR3 loop is CASSSPGTLYGYTF. The CDR3 DNA follows: TGTGCCAGCAGCTCACCCGGGACACTCTATGGCTACACCTTC.

The gene calls are TRBV5-6 and TRBJ2-7; 16 bases match TRBD2. Trimming removed 4 bases from V and 4 bases from J; junction bases left unmatched: 8. Germline-derived CDR1 and CDR2 are SGHDT and YYEEEE. CDR3 length: 17 amino acids. The CDR3 DNA reads TGTGCCAGCAGCGTGGGGACTAGCGGGAGGGCCAGGTACGAGCAGTACTTC. Encoded protein: CASSVGTSGRARYEQYF.

V gene TRBV10-1 combines with J gene TRBJ2-5; maybe TRBD1 (5 bases). The germline V gene encodes CDR1 WNHNN and CDR2 SYGVQD (reference sequence). With 5 bases removed from V and 5 bases from J, the gap between germline ends came to 18 bases. The CDR3 sequence is 15 residues long. CDR3 nucleotide sequence: TGCGCCAGCAGTCCCTTTAGTCAGGGCCCGGAGACCCAGTACTTC. Protein: CASSPFSQGPETQYF.

CDR3 in DNA: TGTGCCAGCAGCCCAGCCGGGACAGGGAATTACGAGCAGTACTTC. Amino acids: CASSPAGTGNYEQYF. The chain joins TRBV13 to TRBJ2-7; 9 bases agree with TRBD1. CDR1 is PRHDT and CDR2 is FYEKMQ in the germline V gene (reference sequence). This CDR3 is built from 15 residues. After removal of 5 bases from V and 4 bases from J, the junction contained 9 bases not matched to a gene.

The chain is built from TRBV2 and TRBJ2-1; the D is unclear. The CDR3 sequence is 13 residues long. Germline loops: CDR1 SNHLY, CDR2 FYNNEI. The V end lost 0 bases, the J end lost 9 bases, and 9 bases lay between the germline ends. The CDR3 is CASSEARRSEQFF. The CDR3 DNA is TGTGCCAGCAGTGAAGCGCGGCGGTCTGAGCAGTTCTTC.

The V and J genes are TRBV27 and TRBJ2-7; TRBD2 matches 11 bases. The CDR3 covers 15 residues. Germline values: CDR1 MNHEY, CDR2 SMNVEV (reference sequence). V shed 7 bases and J 4 bases; nucleotides not matched to a gene: 9. CDR3 in amino acids: CASTTGTSGFYEQYF. Here the CDR3 DNA reads TGTGCCAGCACCACCGGGACTAGCGGATTTTACGAGCAGTACTTC.

This chain connects TRBV9 to TRBJ2-3; 11 positions agree with TRBD2. Per the germline V gene, CDR1 is SGDLS and CDR2 is YYNGEE. The CDR3 has 18 residues. V shed 0 bases and J 4 bases; nucleotides not matched to a gene: 10. The CDR3 reads CASSVEGLAEFRSDTQYF. In DNA, the CDR3 is TGTGCCAGCAGCGTAGAGGGACTAGCGGAATTTCGGTCAGATACGCAGTATTTT.

This clone was seen just once. The chain couples TRBV7-9 to TRBJ1-1; D unclear. There are 13 residues in the CDR3. Trimming left V 1 base short and J 8 bases short, with 11 bases between. From germline, CDR1 is SEHNR and CDR2 FQNEAQ (reference sequence). The CDR3, as DNA: TGTGCCAGCAGCTTAGGGGAGGTCAGGGAAGCTTTCTTT. Translating it yields CASSLGEVREAFF.

This chain uses TRBV6-5 with TRBJ1-6, with TRBD1 matching 9 bases. After removal of 5 bases from V and 6 bases from J, the junction contained 2 bases not matched to a gene. Per the germline V gene, CDR1 is MNHEY and CDR2 is SVGAGI. CDR3 length: 14 residues. In nucleotides, the CDR3 is TGTGCCAGCAGTCGGGACAGGGTTAATTCACCCCTCCACTTT. Amino acids: CASSRDRVNSPLHF.

This chain connects TRBV19 to TRBJ2-1; 7 bases line up with TRBD2. Trimming removed 3 bases from V and 9 bases from J; junction bases left unmatched: 5. This CDR3 is built from 13 residues. Germline lookup yields CDR1 LNHDA and CDR2 SQIVND (reference sequence). DNA for the CDR3: TGTGCCAGTAGTATCCCGGGGGGTTTTGAGCAGTTCTTC. Protein sequence: CASSIPGGFEQFF.

The V call is TRBV3-1 (or the pseudogene TRBV3-2), the J call TRBJ2-4; D possibly corresponds to TRBD1 (6 bases). Trimming took 5 bases from V and 1 from J, leaving 9 bases between them. The germline V gene encodes CDR1 LGHDT and CDR2 YNNKEL (reference sequence). The CDR3 consists of 14 residues. Here the CDR3 reads CASSYTGAKNIQYF. Written as DNA, the CDR3 is TGTGCCAGCAGCTACACAGGGGCCAAAAACATTCAGTACTTC.

Worth noting for this clone: Other DNA sequences in the sample encode the same CDR3. The chain recombines TRBV18 with TRBJ2-7, with 10 bases matching TRBD2. This CDR3 is built from 14 residues. The trim removed 2 bases at V and 3 bases at J, leaving 1 base unmatched. Germline CDR1 reads KGHSH; CDR2 reads LQKENI. The CDR3 DNA is TGTGCCAGCTCACCAGGACTAGCGGTCTACGAGCAGTACTTC. It is translated as CASSPGLAVYEQYF.

The chain employs TRBV28 and TRBJ2-5; 10 nucleotides agree with TRBD1. This CDR3 is built from 15 residues. CDR1 MDHEN and CDR2 SYDVKM come from the germline V gene. Trimming took 5 bases from V and 5 from J; bases not matched to a gene: 8. CDR3 residues: CASSPAGTGEETQYF. The CDR3 DNA sequence: TGTGCCAGCAGTCCCGCCGGGACAGGGGAGGAGACCCAGTACTTC.

The chain combines TRBV5-6 with TRBJ2-3, with D possibly TRBD2 on 6 matching bases. V gave up 0 bases and J gave up 2 bases, with 22 bases separating them. Germline lookup yields CDR1 SGHDT and CDR2 YYEEEE. This CDR3 has 19 amino acids. CDR3 region: CASSLAGSGFRIFTDTQYF. CDR3 nucleotides: TGTGCCAGCAGCTTGGCCGGAAGCGGGTTTCGGATTTTCACAGATACGCAGTATTTT.

The rearrangement links TRBV28 to TRBJ2-2; a possible D gene is TRBD1 (5 bases). V shed 10 bases and J shed 4 bases, with 7 bases lying between them. CDR1 and CDR2 (germline): MDHEN, SYDVKM. CDR3 length: 11 residues. The DNA of the CDR3 is TGTGCCACCCAGGGCACCGGGGAGCTGTTTTTT. Its protein is CATQGTGELFF.